The text below deals with one T cell receptor (beta chain). Its matching antigen is unknown. The CDR3 length is 16 residues. V dropped 3 bases and J dropped 0; count of bases not matched to a gene: 6. Germline loops: CDR1 DFQATT, CDR2 SNEGSKA (reference sequence). In TCRdb, the 5' RACE reads were re-called with MiXCR into one record per CDR3 protein. The sample yields a few hundred thousand distinct CDR3 sequences, approximately 8.3% seen once. This entry is derived from a study of identical twins. Study findings and constraints: The abundant beta clonotypes from cord blood had fewer insertions, and memory repertoires had none of this.

This same sample was also part of a study on yellow fever vaccine responses in identical twins.

The sample was CD8+ T cells sorted from blood. J is TRBJ2-1 and V is TRBV20-1; 9 bases agree with TRBD2. This TCR derives from a woman aged 18-30 years in good health. For the CDR3, the DNA is TGCAGTGCTAGGTCCCTTAGCGGGAGCTCCTACAATGAGCAGTTCTTC. It yields the protein CSARSLSGSSYNEQFF.